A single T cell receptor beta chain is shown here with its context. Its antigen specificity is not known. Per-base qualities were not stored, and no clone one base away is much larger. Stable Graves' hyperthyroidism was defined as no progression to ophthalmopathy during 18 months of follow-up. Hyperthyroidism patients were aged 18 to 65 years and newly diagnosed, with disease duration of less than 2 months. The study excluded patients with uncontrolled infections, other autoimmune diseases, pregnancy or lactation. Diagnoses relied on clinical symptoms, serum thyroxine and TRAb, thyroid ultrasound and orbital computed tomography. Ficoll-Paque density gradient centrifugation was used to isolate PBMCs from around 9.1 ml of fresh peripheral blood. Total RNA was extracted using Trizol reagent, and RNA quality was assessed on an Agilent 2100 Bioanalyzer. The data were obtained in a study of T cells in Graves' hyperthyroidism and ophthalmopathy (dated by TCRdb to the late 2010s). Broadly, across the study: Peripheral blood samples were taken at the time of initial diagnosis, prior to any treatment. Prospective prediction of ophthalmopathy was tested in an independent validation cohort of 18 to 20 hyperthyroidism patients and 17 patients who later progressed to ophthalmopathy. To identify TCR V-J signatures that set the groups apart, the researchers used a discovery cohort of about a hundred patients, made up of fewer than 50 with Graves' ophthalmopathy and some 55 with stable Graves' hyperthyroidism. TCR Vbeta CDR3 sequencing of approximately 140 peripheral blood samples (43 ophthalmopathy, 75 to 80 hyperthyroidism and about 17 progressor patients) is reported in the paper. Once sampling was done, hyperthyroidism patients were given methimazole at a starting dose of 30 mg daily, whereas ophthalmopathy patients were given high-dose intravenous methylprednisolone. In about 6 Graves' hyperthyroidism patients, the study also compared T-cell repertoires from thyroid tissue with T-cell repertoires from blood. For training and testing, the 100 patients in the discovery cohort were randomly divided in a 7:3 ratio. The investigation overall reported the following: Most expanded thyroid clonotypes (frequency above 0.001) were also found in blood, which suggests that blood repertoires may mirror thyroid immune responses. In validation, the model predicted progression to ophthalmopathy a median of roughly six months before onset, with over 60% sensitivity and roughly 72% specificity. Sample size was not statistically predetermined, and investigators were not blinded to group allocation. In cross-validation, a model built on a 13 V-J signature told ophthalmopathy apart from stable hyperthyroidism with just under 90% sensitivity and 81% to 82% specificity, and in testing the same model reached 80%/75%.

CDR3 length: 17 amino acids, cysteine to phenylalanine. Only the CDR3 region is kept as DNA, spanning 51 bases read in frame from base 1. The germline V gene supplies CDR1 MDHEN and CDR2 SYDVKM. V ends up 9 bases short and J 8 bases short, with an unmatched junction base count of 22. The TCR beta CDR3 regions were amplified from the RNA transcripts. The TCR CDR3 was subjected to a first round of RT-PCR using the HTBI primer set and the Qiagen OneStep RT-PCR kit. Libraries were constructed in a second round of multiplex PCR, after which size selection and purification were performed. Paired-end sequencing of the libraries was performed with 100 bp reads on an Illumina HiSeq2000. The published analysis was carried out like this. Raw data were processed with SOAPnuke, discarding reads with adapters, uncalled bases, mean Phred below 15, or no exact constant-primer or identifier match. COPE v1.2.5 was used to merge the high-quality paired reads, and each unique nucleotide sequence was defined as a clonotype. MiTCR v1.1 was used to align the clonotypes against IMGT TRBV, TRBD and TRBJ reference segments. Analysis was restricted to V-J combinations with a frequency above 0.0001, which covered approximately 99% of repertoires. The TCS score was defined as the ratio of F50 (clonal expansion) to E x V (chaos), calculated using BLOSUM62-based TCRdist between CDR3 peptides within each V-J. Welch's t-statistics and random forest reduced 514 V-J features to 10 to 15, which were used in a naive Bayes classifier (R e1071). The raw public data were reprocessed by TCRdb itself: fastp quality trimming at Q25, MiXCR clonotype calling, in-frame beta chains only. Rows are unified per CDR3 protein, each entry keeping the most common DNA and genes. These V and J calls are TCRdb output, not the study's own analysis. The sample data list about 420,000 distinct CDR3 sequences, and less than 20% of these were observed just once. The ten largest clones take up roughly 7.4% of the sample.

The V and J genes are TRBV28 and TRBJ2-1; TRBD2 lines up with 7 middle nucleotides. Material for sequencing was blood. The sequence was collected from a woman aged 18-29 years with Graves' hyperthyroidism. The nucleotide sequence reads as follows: TGTGCCAGACAAAGCGGGGACTTCGGCCCGGGGATCGATGAGCAGTTCTTC. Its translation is CARQSGDFGPGIDEQFF.